The 15 T cell receptor beta chains in this list originate from one sample, sequenced in a study of OX40 agonist ivuxolimab in advanced cancers. Sequencing used immunoSEQ multiplex PCR; TCRdb keeps in-frame clones, though not all of them. The sample holds about 66,000 clones, about four fifths seen once. This specimen was CD4+ or CD8+ T cells sorted from blood, taken in a trial of the OX40 agonist ivuxolimab. The receptors originated from an adult with an advanced solid tumor such as melanoma, head and neck, liver or kidney cancer.

This chain joins TRBV12-5 and TRBJ2-7, with 7 bases matching TRBD2. CDR3 length: 17 residues. J gave up 0 bases and V 5 bases, and 13 bases lay outside the gene matches. Germline V gene sequence: CDR1 LGHNT, CDR2 FRNRAP. The CDR3 DNA reads TGTGCTAGTGGTCCCCTCGGGGCGGGAGATGTCTCCTACGAGCAGTACTTC. Its translation: CASGPLGAGDVSYEQYF.

The CDR3 is CASSIRQTLAKNIQYF. The CDR3 DNA is TGTGCCAGTAGTATAAGGCAGACTCTAGCCAAAAACATTCAGTACTTC. The chain carries TRBV19 and TRBJ2-4; D gene uncertain. CDR1 and CDR2 (germline): LNHDA, SQIVND (reference sequence). This CDR3 comprises 16 residues. V lost 2 bases and J 0 bases, leaving 11 bases between the germline ends. Complete variable domain (other parts from reference TRBV19 and TRBJ2-4): DGGITQSPKYLFRKEGQNVTLSCEQNLNHDAMYWYRQDPGQGLRLIYYSQIVNDFQKGDIAEGYSVSREKKESFPLTVTSAQKNPTAFYLCASSIRQTLAKNIQYFGAGTRLSVL.

This chain uses TRBV5-8 with TRBJ2-2; D perhaps matches TRBD2 (6 bases). V was shortened by 1 base and J by 2 bases, with 12 bases between the two germline ends. Germline V gives CDR1 SGHTS, CDR2 YDEGEE. The CDR3 loop spans 16 amino acids. CDR3 in amino acids: CASSLWGRINTGELFF. CDR3 DNA sequence: TGTGCCAGCAGCTTGTGGGGGAGGATCAACACCGGGGAGCTGTTTTTT.

The rearrangement links TRBV11-2 to TRBJ2-2, with TRBD2 matching 11 bases. This CDR3 is built from 15 residues. Germline trimming cut 5 bases from V and 8 bases from J; bases unmatched to any gene: 7. CDR1 and CDR2 (germline): SGHAT, FQNNGV. The CDR3 reads CASSTLAGVRGELFF. The CDR3 DNA reads as TGTGCCAGCAGCACACTAGCGGGAGTACGAGGGGAGCTGTTTTTT.

Only one count was recorded for this clone. The chain is built from TRBV7-9 and TRBJ2-5, with D possibly matching TRBD2 (6 bases). This CDR3 spans 15 amino acids. Per the germline V gene, CDR1 is SEHNR and CDR2 is FQNEAQ (reference sequence). Trimming cost V 3 bases and J 4 bases, with 15 bases left between them. The CDR3 DNA reads as TGTGCCAGCAGCTTGGCCGGCGGGAATAGAGAGACCCAGTACTTC. Residues: CASSLAGGNRETQYF.

CDR3 DNA: TGCGCCAGCAGCTTGGGCCAGTACGAAGCTTTCTTT. Amino acid sequence: CASSLGQYEAFF. This chain links TRBV5-1 with TRBJ1-1; D remains unclear. V was cut by 0 bases and J by 8 bases, with 8 bases left in between. The CDR3 consists of 12 residues. Germline CDR1 and CDR2: SGHRS and YFSETQ.

The chain couples TRBV30 to TRBJ2-7; D is possibly TRBD2 (6 bases). This CDR3 comprises 12 residues. The V end lost 6 bases, the J end lost 5 bases, and 14 bases lay between the germline ends. The germline CDR1 and CDR2 sequences are GTSNPN and SVGIG (reference sequence). The CDR3, as DNA: TGTGCCTGTATACGGGGAGGTCACGAGCAGTACTTC. It yields the protein CACIRGGHEQYF. Combining the CDR3 with reference TRBV30 and TRBJ2-7 gives the whole variable domain SQTIHQWPATLVQPVGSPLSLECTVEGTSNPNLYWYRQAAGRGLQLLFYSVGIGQISSEVPQNLSASRPQDRQFILSSKKLLLSDSGFYLCACIRGGHEQYFGPGTRLTVT.

V and J are TRBV7-9 and TRBJ2-7; TRBD1 matches 7 bases. This CDR3 has 15 residues. Germline V lookup: CDR1 SEHNR, CDR2 FQNEAQ (reference sequence). The trim removed 4 bases at V and 4 bases at J, leaving 10 bases unmatched. This CDR3 reads CASSSRDSILYEQYF. The CDR3 bases are TGTGCCAGCAGCTCCCGGGACAGCATCCTTTACGAGCAGTACTTC.

The chain recombines TRBV11-3 with TRBJ2-3; D is possibly TRBD2 (5 bases). Trimming stripped 7 bases from V and 1 base from J, with 12 bases between. CDR1 and CDR2 (germline): SGHNT, YENEEA. The CDR3 has 14 residues. CDR3 coding DNA: TGTGCCAGCACCCGTAGGCGGGGCACAGATACGCAGTATTTT. It specifies CASTRRRGTDTQYF.

V and J are TRBV11-2 and TRBJ2-7; the match to TRBD2 covers 12 bases. The CDR3 length is 16 residues. Germline CDR1 reads SGHAT; CDR2 reads FQNNGV. The V segment lost 2 bases and the J segment 2 bases; nucleotides outside the gene matches: 4. In DNA, the CDR3 is TGTGCCAGCAGCTTAACGCTAGCGGGAGGGACCTACGAGCAGTACTTC. This encodes CASSLTLAGGTYEQYF.

This chain connects TRBV7-8 to TRBJ2-7; TRBD2 agrees at 9 bases. With 3 bases clipped from V and 0 bases from J, the junction kept 12 bases outside the gene matches. This CDR3 is 18 amino acids long. CDR1 SGHVS and CDR2 FQNEAQ come from the germline V gene. CDR3 sequence: CASSFRRSGSSNSYEQYF. The CDR3 bases are TGTGCCAGCAGCTTCCGGCGTAGCGGGAGCTCGAACTCCTACGAGCAGTACTTC. Complete variable domain (other parts from reference TRBV7-8 and TRBJ2-7): GAGVSQSPRYKVAKRGQDVALRCDPISGHVSLFWYQQALGQGPEFLTYFQNEAQLDKSGLPSDRFFAERPEGSVSTLKIQRTQQEDSAVYLCASSFRRSGSSNSYEQYFGPGTRLTVT.

V usage is TRBV7-2 and J usage is TRBJ1-5, with TRBD1 as a possible D gene (6 bases). The germline CDR1 and CDR2 sequences are SGHTA and FQGNSA. Trimming cost V 5 bases and J 5 bases, with 13 bases left between them. The CDR3 totals 14 residues. The CDR3, as DNA: TGTGCCAGCAGCCGATCGGGGGCGTATCAGCCCCAGCATTTT. Encoded protein: CASSRSGAYQPQHF.

The chain couples TRBV30 to TRBJ2-7; 9 nucleotides line up with TRBD2. Trimming removed 0 bases from V and 0 bases from J; junction bases left unmatched: 9. Germline CDR1 and CDR2: GTSNPN and SVGIG (reference sequence). This CDR3 spans 17 amino acids. The CDR3 sequence: CAWSVRVSGSVSYEQYF. The CDR3 DNA reads as TGTGCCTGGAGTGTACGAGTTAGCGGGAGCGTCTCCTACGAGCAGTACTTC.

J is TRBJ2-5 and V is TRBV29-1; 13 bases align to TRBD2. The tail of the sequence fits TRBJ2-7 better, so the J call may be wrong. This CDR3 has 15 residues. Germline V gene data show CDR1 as SQVTM and CDR2 as ANQGSEA. The CDR3 DNA reads as TGCAGCGTTGCGAGGCCGACTAGCGGGAGGTACGAGCAGTACTTC. It translates to CSVARPTSGRYEQYF.

This chain connects TRBV7-6 to TRBJ1-3; D not resolved. CDR3 size: 20 residues. Trimming shortened V by 6 bases and J by 0 bases, and 27 bases separated the two germline ends. Germline V gene lookup returns CDR1 SGHVS and CDR2 FNYEAQ. CDR3 sequence reads: CASSPIGNQELLLSGNTIYF. The CDR3 region has the DNA TGTGCCAGCAGTCCTATCGGTAATCAGGAACTCCTTCTCTCTGGAAACACCATATATTTT.